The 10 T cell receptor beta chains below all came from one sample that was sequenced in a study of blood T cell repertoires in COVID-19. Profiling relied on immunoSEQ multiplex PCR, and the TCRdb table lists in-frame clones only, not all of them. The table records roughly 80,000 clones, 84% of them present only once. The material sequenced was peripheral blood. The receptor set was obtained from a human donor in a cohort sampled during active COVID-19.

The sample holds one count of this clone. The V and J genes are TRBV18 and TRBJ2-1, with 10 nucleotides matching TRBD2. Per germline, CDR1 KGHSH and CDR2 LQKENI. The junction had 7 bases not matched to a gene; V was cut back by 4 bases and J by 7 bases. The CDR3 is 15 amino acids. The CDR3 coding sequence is TGTGCCAGCTCACGTGGGGTAGCGGGAGGAAATGAGCAGTTCTTC. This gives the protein CASSRGVAGGNEQFF.

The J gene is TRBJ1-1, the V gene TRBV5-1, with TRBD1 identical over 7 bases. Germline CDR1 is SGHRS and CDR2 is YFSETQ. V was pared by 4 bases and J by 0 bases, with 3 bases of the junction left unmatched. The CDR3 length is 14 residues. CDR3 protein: CASSQTGLNTEAFF. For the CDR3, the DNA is TGCGCCAGCAGCCAGACAGGGCTGAACACTGAAGCTTTCTTT.

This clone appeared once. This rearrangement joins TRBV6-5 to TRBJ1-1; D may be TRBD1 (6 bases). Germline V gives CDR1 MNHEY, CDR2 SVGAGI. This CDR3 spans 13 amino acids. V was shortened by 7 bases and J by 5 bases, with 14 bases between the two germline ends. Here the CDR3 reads CASTRGQQTEAFF. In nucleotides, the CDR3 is TGTGCCAGCACCCGCGGACAGCAGACTGAAGCTTTCTTT.

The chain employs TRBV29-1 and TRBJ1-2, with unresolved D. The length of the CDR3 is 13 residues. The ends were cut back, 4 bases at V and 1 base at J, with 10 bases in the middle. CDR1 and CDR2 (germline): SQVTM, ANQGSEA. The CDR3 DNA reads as TGCAGCGTTGGATCCGGGGTTAACTATGGCTACACCTTC. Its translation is CSVGSGVNYGYTF.

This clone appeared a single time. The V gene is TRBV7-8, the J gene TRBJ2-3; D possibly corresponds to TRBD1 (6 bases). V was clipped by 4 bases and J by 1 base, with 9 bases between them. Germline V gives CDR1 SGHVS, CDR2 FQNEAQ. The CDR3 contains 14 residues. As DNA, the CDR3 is TGTGCCAGCAGCTCCTACAGGGGCACAGATACGCAGTATTTT. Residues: CASSSYRGTDTQYF.

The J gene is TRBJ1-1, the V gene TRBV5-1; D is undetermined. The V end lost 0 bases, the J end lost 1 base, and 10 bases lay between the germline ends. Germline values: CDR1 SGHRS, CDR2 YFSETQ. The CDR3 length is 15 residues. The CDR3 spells CASSLAGTPNTEAFF. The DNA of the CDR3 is TGCGCCAGCAGCTTGGCAGGCACCCCGAACACTGAAGCTTTCTTT.

CDR3 DNA: TGCGCCAGCAGTCATTCCGGGACACTTAACACTGAAGCTTTCTTT. Amino acid sequence: CASSHSGTLNTEAFF. The gene calls are TRBV23-1 and TRBJ1-1; a weak D match, TRBD1 (6 bases). TRBV23-1 is annotated as an ORF whose role is uncertain. Between the trimmed V and J ends, which lost 3 bases and 2 bases, there was a span of 13 bases. The length of the CDR3 is 15 residues.

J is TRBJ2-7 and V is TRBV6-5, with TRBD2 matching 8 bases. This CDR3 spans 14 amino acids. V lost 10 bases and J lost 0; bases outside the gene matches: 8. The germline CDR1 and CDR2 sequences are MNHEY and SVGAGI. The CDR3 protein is CATMGRGGSYEQYF. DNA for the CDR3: TGTGCCACCATGGGCCGGGGGGGCTCCTACGAGCAGTACTTC.

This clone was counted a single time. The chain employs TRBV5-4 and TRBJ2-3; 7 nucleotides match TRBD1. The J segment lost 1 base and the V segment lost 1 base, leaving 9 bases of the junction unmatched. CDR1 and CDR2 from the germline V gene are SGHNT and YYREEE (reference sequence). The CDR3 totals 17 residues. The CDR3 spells CASSLMGSTGGTDTQYF. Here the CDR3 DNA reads TGTGCCAGCAGCTTGATGGGGTCCACAGGGGGCACAGATACGCAGTATTTT. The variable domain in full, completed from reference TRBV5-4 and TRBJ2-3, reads ETGVTQSPTHLIKTRGQQVTLRCSSQSGHNTVSWYQQALGQGPQFIFQYYREEENGRGNFPPRFSGLQFPNYSSELNVNALELDDSALYLCASSLMGSTGGTDTQYFGPGTRLTVL.

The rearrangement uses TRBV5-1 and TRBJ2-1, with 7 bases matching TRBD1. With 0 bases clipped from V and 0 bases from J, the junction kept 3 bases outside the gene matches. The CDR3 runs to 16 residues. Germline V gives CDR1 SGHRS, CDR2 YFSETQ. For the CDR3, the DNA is TGCGCCAGCAGCTTGGCCCGGGACAGCTCCTACAATGAGCAGTTCTTC. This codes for CASSLARDSSYNEQFF. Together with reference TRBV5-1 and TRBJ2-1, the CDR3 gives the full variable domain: KAGVTQTPRYLIKTRGQQVTLSCSPISGHRSVSWYQQTPGQGLQFLFEYFSETQRNKGNFPGRFSGRQFSNSRSEMNVSTLELGDSALYLCASSLARDSSYNEQFFGPGTRLTVL.